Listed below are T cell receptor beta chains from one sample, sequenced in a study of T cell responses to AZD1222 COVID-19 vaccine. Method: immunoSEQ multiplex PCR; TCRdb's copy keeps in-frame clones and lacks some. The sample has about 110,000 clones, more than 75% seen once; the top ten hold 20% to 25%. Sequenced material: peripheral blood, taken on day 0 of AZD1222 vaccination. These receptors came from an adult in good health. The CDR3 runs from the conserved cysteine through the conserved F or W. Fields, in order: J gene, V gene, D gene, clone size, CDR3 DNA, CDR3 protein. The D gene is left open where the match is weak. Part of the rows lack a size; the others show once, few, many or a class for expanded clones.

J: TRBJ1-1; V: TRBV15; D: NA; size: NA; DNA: TGTGCCACCAGCAGTAAGCAGAACACTGAAGCTTTCTTT; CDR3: CATSSKQNTEAFF
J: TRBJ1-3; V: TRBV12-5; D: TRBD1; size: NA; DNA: TGTGCTAGTGGCCGATTGACAGGGACTGGAAACACCATATATTTT; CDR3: CASGRLTGTGNTIYF
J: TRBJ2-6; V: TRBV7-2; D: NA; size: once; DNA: TGTGCCAGCAGCTTAGGAGTCCCTGGGGCCAACGTCCTGACTTTC; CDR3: CASSLGVPGANVLTF
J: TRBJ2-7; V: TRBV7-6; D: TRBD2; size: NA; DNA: TGTGCCAGCAGCTTAATGCTGGTGACTAGCGGCTACGAGCAGTACTTC; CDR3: CASSLMLVTSGYEQYF
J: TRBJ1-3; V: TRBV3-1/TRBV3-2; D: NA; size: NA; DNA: TGTGCCAGCAAAATAGGGGTTTTTGGAAACACCATATATTTT; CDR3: CASKIGVFGNTIYF
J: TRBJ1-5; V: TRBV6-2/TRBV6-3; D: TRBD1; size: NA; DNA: TGTGCCAGCAGTAAACGGACAGGGGACAATCAGCCCCAGCATTTT; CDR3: CASSKRTGDNQPQHF
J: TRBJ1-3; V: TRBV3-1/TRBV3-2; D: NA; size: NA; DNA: TGTGCCAGCAGCCAAGTTTGGGGAGGGGGAAACACCATATATTTT; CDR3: CASSQVWGGGNTIYF
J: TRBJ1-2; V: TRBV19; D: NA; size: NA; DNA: TGTGCCAGTAGATGGCAGGGTCTGGACTATGGCTACACCTTC; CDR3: CASRWQGLDYGYTF
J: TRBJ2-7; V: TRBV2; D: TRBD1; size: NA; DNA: TGTGCCAGCAAGGGGCTTGTGACAGGGGCCGAGCAGTACTTC; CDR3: CASKGLVTGAEQYF
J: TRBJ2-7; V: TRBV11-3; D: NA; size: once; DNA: TGTGCCAGCAGCTTAGAATTGGCTAGCGAGCAGTACTTC; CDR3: CASSLELASEQYF
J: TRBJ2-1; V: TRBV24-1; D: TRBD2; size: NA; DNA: TGTGCCACCATAGGACTAGCGGGGGGAATTTTGTCCAATGAGCAGTTCTTC; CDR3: CATIGLAGGILSNEQFF
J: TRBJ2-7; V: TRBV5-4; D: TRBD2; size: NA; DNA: TGTGCCAGCAGCTCCGGGACTAGCGTCTACGAGCAGTACTTC; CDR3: CASSSGTSVYEQYF
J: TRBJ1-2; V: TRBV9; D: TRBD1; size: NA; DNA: TGTGCCAGCAGCGTAGAGGGACAGGGGGCTTTCAACTATGGCTACACCTTC; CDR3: CASSVEGQGAFNYGYTF
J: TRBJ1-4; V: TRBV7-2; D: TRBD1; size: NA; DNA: TGTGCCAGCAGCTTTGACAGGGGAGTCGGCGAAAAACTGTTTTTT; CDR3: CASSFDRGVGEKLFF
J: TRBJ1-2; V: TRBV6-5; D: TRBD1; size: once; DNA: TGTGCCAGCAGCCGGGACAGGGGGTTCTATGGCTACACCTTC; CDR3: CASSRDRGFYGYTF
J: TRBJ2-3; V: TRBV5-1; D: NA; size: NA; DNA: TGCGCCAGCAGCTTGGGAGCTAGCACAGATACGCAGTATTTT; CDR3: CASSLGASTDTQYF
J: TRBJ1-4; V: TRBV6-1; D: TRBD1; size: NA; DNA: TGTGCCAGCAGTGACCGACAGGGGTTTCGAGAAAAACTGTTTTTT; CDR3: CASSDRQGFREKLFF
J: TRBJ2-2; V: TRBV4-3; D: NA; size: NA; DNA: TGCGCCAGCAGCCAAGAAGGAGCAGGGTTTGAGGAGCTGTTTTTT; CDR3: CASSQEGAGFEELFF
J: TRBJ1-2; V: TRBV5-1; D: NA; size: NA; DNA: TGCGCCAGCAGCGGCGAGGTCTACCCCTATGGCTACACCTTC; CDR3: CASSGEVYPYGYTF
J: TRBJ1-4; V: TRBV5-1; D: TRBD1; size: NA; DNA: TGCGCCAGCAGCTCCTCAATGGACAGGGGTGGAGAAAATGAAAAACTGTTTTTT; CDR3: CASSSSMDRGGENEKLFF
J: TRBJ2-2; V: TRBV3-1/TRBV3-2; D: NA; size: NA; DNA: TGTGCCAGCAGCCCAACTAGTCTTTCAGGCTTGACCGGGGAGCTGTTTTTT; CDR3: CASSPTSLSGLTGELFF
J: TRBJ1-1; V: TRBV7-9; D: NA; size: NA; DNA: TGTGCCAGCAGCTTTCAGGGAAGGAACACTGAAGCTTTCTTT; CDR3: CASSFQGRNTEAFF
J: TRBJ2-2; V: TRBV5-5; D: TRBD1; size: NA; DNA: TGTGCCAGCAGCTGGACAGGGGCCGGGGTCGGGGAGCTGTTTTTT; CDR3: CASSWTGAGVGELFF
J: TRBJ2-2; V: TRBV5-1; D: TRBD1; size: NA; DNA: TGCGCCAGCAGCTCGGGACAGGGAATTTTCGGGGAGCTGTTTTTT; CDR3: CASSSGQGIFGELFF
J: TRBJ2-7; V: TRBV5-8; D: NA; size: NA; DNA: TGTGCCAGCAGCTTGGAGAGGGGCTTCGAGCAGTACTTC; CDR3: CASSLERGFEQYF
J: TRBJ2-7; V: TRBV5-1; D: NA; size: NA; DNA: TGCGCCAGCAGCCGGACGGACTCCTACGAGCAGTACTTC; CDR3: CASSRTDSYEQYF
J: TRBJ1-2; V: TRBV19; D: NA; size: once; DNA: TGTGCCAGTAGTATCTCGGGGTATGGCTACACCTTC; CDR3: CASSISGYGYTF
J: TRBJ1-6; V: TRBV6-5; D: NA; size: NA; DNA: TGTGCCAGCCGGAGGGGCGCGTTTAATTCACCCCTCCACTTT; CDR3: CASRRGAFNSPLHF
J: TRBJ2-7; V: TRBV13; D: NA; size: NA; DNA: TGTGCCAGCAGCTCGTCCCGGGCCCGAGGCTACGAGCAGTACTTC; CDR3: CASSSSRARGYEQYF
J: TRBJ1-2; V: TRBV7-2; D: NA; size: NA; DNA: TGTGCCAGCAGCTTATGGGTCAGGAATGGCTACACCTTC; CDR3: CASSLWVRNGYTF
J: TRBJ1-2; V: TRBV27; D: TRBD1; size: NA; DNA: TGTGCCAGCAGTCCTTCCGGGACAGGGAGCTATGGCTACACCTTC; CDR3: CASSPSGTGSYGYTF